These T cell receptor beta chains were read from a single sample in a study of T cells in localized non-small cell lung cancer. The protocol was immunoSEQ multiplex PCR, while the TCRdb copy is restricted to in-frame clones and leaves out a portion. There are 55,000 to 65,000 clones in the sample; roughly nine tenths occur only once, and 15% to 20% lies in the top ten. This material consisted of peripheral blood, taken before any cancer treatment. The receptors originated from a man aged 35-69 years with stage I lung adenocarcinoma. Each CDR3 is given with its conserved first and last residue. A D gene is named only where the DNA matches it firmly. Not every row has a clone size; where given, it reads once, few, many or a size class.

clone_size d_call j_call v_call cdr3_aa cdr3_nt
- - TRBJ2-6 TRBV7-8 CASSLAGLDFSGANVLTF TGTGCCAGCAGCTTGGCAGGGTTGGATTTCTCTGGGGCCAACGTCCTGACTTTC
- TRBD1 TRBJ2-1 TRBV11-1 CASSLTGHEQFF TGTGCCAGCAGCTTGACAGGGCATGAGCAGTTCTTC
- - TRBJ1-5 TRBV6-1 CATPPRGLRDQTQHF TGTGCCACCCCCCCCCGTGGCCTCAGGGATCAGACCCAGCATTTT
- - TRBJ2-3 TRBV29-1 CSVGRGQGPNTDTQYF TGCAGCGTTGGTCGGGGTCAGGGGCCGAACACAGATACGCAGTATTTT
- TRBD1 TRBJ2-2 TRBV7-9 CASRSRQGVIGELFF TGTGCCAGCAGATCGCGACAGGGGGTTATCGGGGAGCTGTTTTTT
- - TRBJ2-1 TRBV7-8 CASSLESLLAYNEQFF TGTGCCAGCAGCTTAGAGTCCCTACTAGCCTACAATGAGCAGTTCTTC
- - TRBJ1-1 TRBV7-6 CASSLTGYTEAFF TGTGCCAGCAGCTTAACAGGGTACACTGAAGCTTTCTTT
- - TRBJ1-6 TRBV6-1 CASSEIGRGSPLHF TGTGCCAGCAGTGAAATAGGCCGGGGTTCACCCCTCCACTTT
- TRBD2 TRBJ2-1 TRBV11-3 CASSRYGGSSYNEQFF TGTGCCAGCAGCCGGTACGGGGGGAGCTCCTACAATGAGCAGTTCTTC
- - TRBJ1-4 TRBV11-2 CASSLDRDTPLFF TGTGCCAGCAGCTTAGACCGGGACACCCCACTGTTTTTT
- TRBD2 TRBJ2-3 TRBV5-1 CASRRIGAGGLTDTQYF TGCGCCAGCAGGAGGATAGGGGCGGGAGGTCTAACAGATACGCAGTATTTT
- - TRBJ2-5 TRBV4-1 CASSQVPPGLQETQYF TGCGCCAGCAGCCAAGTCCCTCCTGGACTGCAAGAGACCCAGTACTTC
- TRBD2 TRBJ2-7 TRBV28 CASSPRLAGGPYEQYF TGTGCCAGCAGTCCGAGACTAGCGGGAGGACCATACGAGCAGTACTTC
- - TRBJ2-2 TRBV9 CASSPTGWGAGELFF TGTGCCAGCAGCCCGACAGGGTGGGGGGCCGGGGAGCTGTTTTTT
- - TRBJ1-2 TRBV6-1 CASSEGSGPPLLYGYTF TGTGCCAGCAGTGAAGGGTCAGGGCCTCCCCTCCTCTATGGCTACACCTTC
- - TRBJ1-4 TRBV18 CASSQERNEKLFF TGTGCCAGCTCACAAGAAAGAAATGAAAAACTGTTTTTT
few - TRBJ1-2 TRBV6-5 CASSYSSGTGYGYTF TGTGCCAGCAGTTACTCCTCCGGGACGGGCTATGGCTACACCTTC
- TRBD1 TRBJ2-7 TRBV27 CASSLRTGWTYEQYF TGTGCCAGCAGTTTAAGGACAGGGTGGACCTACGAGCAGTACTTC
- - TRBJ2-7 TRBV2 CASSEAARGYEQYF TGTGCCAGCAGTGAAGCGGCCAGGGGTTACGAGCAGTACTTC
- - TRBJ2-7 TRBV9 CASSRDGSYEQYF TGTGCCAGCTCCCGGGACGGCTCCTACGAGCAGTACTTC
- - TRBJ2-7 TRBV28 CASSLTGPPYEQYF TGTGCCAGCAGCCTTACAGGGCCCCCCTACGAGCAGTACTTC
- TRBD2 TRBJ2-2 TRBV27 CASSIAGTGTGELFF TGTGCCAGCAGTATAGCGGGAACGGGCACCGGGGAGCTGTTTTTT
- - TRBJ2-2 TRBV7-9 CASSILETGELFF TGTGCCAGCAGCATATTAGAAACCGGGGAGCTGTTTTTT
- - TRBJ1-5 TRBV11-2 CASSYQSNQPQHF TGTGCCAGCAGCTACCAGAGCAATCAGCCCCAGCATTTT
- - TRBJ2-4 TRBV5-4 CASSSTQDIQYF TGTGCCAGCAGCAGTACCCAAGACATTCAGTACTTC
- TRBD1 TRBJ1-3 TRBV29-1 CSIRDRGSGNTIYF TGCAGCATCCGGGACAGGGGATCGGGAAACACCATATATTTT
medium-sized - TRBJ1-1 TRBV6-5 CASSYLRGPEAFF TGTGCCAGCAGTTACCTCAGGGGTCCTGAAGCTTTCTTT
- TRBD1 TRBJ1-4 TRBV28 CASSSGTGGRPEKLFF TGTGCCAGCAGTTCCGGGACAGGGGGACGGCCCGAAAAACTGTTTTTT
- - TRBJ1-4 TRBV19 CASSIGLGTNEKLFF TGTGCCAGTAGTATAGGCTTGGGGACTAATGAAAAACTGTTTTTT
- - TRBJ1-4 TRBV5-5 CASSLSAANEKLFF TGTGCCAGCAGCTTGTCGGCGGCTAATGAAAAACTGTTTTTT
- TRBD2 TRBJ2-2 TRBV11-2 CASSARLAGDTGELFF TGTGCCAGCAGCGCGAGACTAGCGGGAGACACCGGGGAGCTGTTTTTT
- - TRBJ1-2 TRBV29-1 CSVEETDGYTF TGCAGCGTTGAAGAGACAGATGGCTACACCTTC
once - TRBJ2-7 TRBV6-5 CASSYGFFYEQYF TGTGCCAGCAGTTATGGCTTTTTCTACGAGCAGTACTTC
once TRBD2 TRBJ2-3 TRBV6-5 CASSYGGRDGDTQYF TGTGCCAGCAGTTACGGCGGGAGGGATGGAGATACGCAGTATTTT
once - TRBJ1-3 TRBV4-1 CASSQDPRDNSGNTIYF TGCGCCAGCAGCCAAGACCCGCGGGACAACTCTGGAAACACCATATATTTT
- TRBD2 TRBJ2-3 TRBV7-9 CASSYLAGTSDTQYF TGTGCCAGCAGCTACCTAGCGGGAACGTCGGATACGCAGTATTTT
- TRBD1 TRBJ1-1 TRBV10-3 CASLGQGMEEAFF TGTGCCAGTCTAGGACAGGGGATGGAGGAAGCTTTCTTT